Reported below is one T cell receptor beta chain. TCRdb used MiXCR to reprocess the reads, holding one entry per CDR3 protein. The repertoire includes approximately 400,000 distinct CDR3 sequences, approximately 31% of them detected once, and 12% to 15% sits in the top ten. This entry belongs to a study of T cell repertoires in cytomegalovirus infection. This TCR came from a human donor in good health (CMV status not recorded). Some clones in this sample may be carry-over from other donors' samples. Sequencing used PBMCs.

CDR3 coding DNA: TGTGCCAGCAGGCAACGGACAGGGGCGCAGGTAGATACGCAGTATTTT. Translated, it gives CASRQRTGAQVDTQYF. This rearrangement joins TRBV4-2 to TRBJ2-3; 9 bases agree with TRBD1. Germline V gene lookup returns CDR1 LGHNA and CDR2 YNFKEQ. Losses at the gene ends were 6 bases for V and 5 bases for J; bases not matched to a gene: 12. The CDR3 contains 16 residues.